The clone carrying this T cell receptor (beta chain) occurred once. Its antigen remains unidentified. This record comes from a study of cytomegalovirus exposure and HLA in healthy donors. The CDR3 is 15 amino acids. CDR1 MNHNS and CDR2 SASEGT come from the germline V gene. V was pared by 1 base and J by 5 bases, with 6 bases of the junction left unmatched. Study results and caveats: The investigators catalogued 164 TCR beta chains as cytomegalovirus-associated.

The PCR made use of 60 Vbeta and 13 Jbeta primers. Using immunoSEQ multiplex PCR, the repertoire was profiled, and TCRdb retains in-frame clones only, with some absent. This sample yields some 170,000 clones, of which 80% to 90% are seen a single time; over 4.5% belongs to the top ten. Sequenced input: PBMCs. The sequence derives from a woman aged 18-29 years in good health and CMV-seropositive. The genes are TRBV6-1 and TRBJ2-3, with 7 nucleotides matching TRBD1. The CDR3 nucleotides read TGTGCCAGCAGTGAAGTTAAGGGGGCGCAAGATACGCAGTATTTT. Its protein is CASSEVKGAQDTQYF.